The entry below gives a single T cell receptor (beta chain) sequence along with its context. Its antigen is unknown. V was pared by 6 bases and J by 1 base, with 20 bases between. The germline V gene encodes CDR1 SGHTA and CDR2 FQGNSA. The CDR3 is 17 amino acids. PCR amplification relied on 60 Vbeta primers (plus 13 Jbeta primers). Clones were sequenced by immunoSEQ multiplex PCR, and TCRdb holds only the in-frame ones, with some missing. The repertoire holds approximately 200,000 clones, with around 77% as singletons. The data stem from a study of cytomegalovirus exposure and HLA in healthy donors. Regarding the study as a whole: Cytomegalovirus-associated TCR beta chains were listed, numbering around 150.

Sequencing input: PBMCs. The receptor comes from a man between 25 and 39 years old in good health and CMV-seronegative. V gene TRBV7-2 combines with J gene TRBJ2-3; D perhaps matches TRBD2 (6 bases). The CDR3 DNA sequence: TGTGCCAGCAGTTTCTCAAGGAGGGGATCCGGCACAGATACGCAGTATTTT. It yields the protein CASSFSRRGSGTDTQYF. The full variable domain, with the rest looked up from reference TRBV7-2 and TRBJ2-3, is GAGVSQSPSNKVTEKGKDVELRCDPISGHTALYWYRQSLGQGLEFLIYFQGNSAPDKSGLPSDRFSAERTGGSVSTLTIQRTQQEDSAVYLCASSFSRRGSGTDTQYFGPGTRLTVL.